Detailed here is one T cell receptor beta chain. Its target is not known. The V end was cut by 3 bases, the J end by 5 bases, with 6 bases between. Germline CDR1 reads LNHNV; CDR2 reads YYDKDF (reference sequence). CDR3 size: 12 residues. These data belong to a study of chemoradiotherapy in HPV16-positive cancers. Broader study findings: HPV-specific T cells were functionally defined from only two HPV16-positive patients. Candidate HPV-specific clones and E7-related TCR motifs grew in tumor during treatment.

Repertoires were sampled repeatedly during chemoradiotherapy. The method was immunoSEQ multiplex PCR; TCRdb's version includes in-frame clones alone and lacks a portion of them. The top ten clones hold 3.5% to 6% of a sample with 20,000 to 25,000 clones, more than 75% of them seen once. The clonotype originates from a human donor with HPV-associated anogenital cancer. This rearrangement joins TRBV15 to TRBJ2-3; D call uncertain. The specimen was blood, collected from a patient who underwent chemoradiotherapy. The CDR3 protein is CATSRAEDTQYF. CDR3 DNA sequence: TGTGCCACCAGCAGGGCGGAAGATACGCAGTATTTT. The full variable domain, its missing parts supplied by reference TRBV15 and TRBJ2-3, is DAMVIQNPRYQVTQFGKPVTLSCSQTLNHNVMYWYQQKSSQAPKLLFHYYDKDFNNEADTPDNFQSRRPNTSFCFLDIRSPGLGDTAMYLCATSRAEDTQYFGPGTRLTVL.